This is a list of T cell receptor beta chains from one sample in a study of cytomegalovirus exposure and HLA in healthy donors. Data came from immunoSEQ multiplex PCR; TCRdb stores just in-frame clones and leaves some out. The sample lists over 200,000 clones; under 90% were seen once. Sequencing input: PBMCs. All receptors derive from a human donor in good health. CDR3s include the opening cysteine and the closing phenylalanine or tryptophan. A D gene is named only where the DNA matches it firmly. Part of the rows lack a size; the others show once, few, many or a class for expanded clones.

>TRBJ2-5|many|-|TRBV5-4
TGTGCCAGCAGACGGGGTGGACAAGAGACCCAGTACTTC
CASRRGGQETQYF
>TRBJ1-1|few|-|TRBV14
TGTGCCAGCAGCCAAGATTATCGTAGCAGGGGGAACACTGAAGCTTTCTTT
CASSQDYRSRGNTEAFF
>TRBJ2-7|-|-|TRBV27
TGTGCCAGCAGGCGAACGGGGGAGTGGTCCTACGAGCAGTACTTC
CASRRTGEWSYEQYF
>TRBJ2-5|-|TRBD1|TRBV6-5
TGTGCCAGCAGTACCTGGACAGGGGGGGAGACCCAGTACTTC
CASSTWTGGETQYF
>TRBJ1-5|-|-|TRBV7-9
TGTGCCAGCGCGTGGGGGCCCGTCAATCAGCCCCAGCATTTT
CASAWGPVNQPQHF
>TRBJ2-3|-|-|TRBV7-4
TGTGCCAGCAGCTTATTTACCCGACTGACCGTAAGCACAGATACGCAGTATTTT
CASSLFTRLTVSTDTQYF
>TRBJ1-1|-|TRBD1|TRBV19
TGTGCCAGTAGTTTTTCCTCTGTAGGACAGGGAGGTACTGAAGCTTTCTTT
CASSFSSVGQGGTEAFF
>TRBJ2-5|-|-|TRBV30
TGTGCCTGGACAGGGCCGGGTGAATGGACCCAGTACTTC
CAWTGPGEWTQYF
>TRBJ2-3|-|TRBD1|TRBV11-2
TGTGCCAGCAGCTATTGGGACAGGGACATAGATACGCAGTATTTT
CASSYWDRDIDTQYF
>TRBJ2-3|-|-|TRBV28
TGTGCCAGCAGGCCCAGCATGGAGACAGATACGCAGTATTTT
CASRPSMETDTQYF
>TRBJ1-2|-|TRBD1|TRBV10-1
TGCGCCAGCAGCCGCATAAGAGACAGGGCGGGAAACTATGGCTACACCTTC
CASSRIRDRAGNYGYTF
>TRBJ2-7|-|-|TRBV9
TGTGCCAGCAGCCCCTATACTGCATCCTACGAGCAGTACTTC
CASSPYTASYEQYF
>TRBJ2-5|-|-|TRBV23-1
TGCGCCAGCAGTCAATCTCCAACAGGTAACTCGGAGACCCAGTACTTC
CASSQSPTGNSETQYF
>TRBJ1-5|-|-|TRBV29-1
TGCAGCGTGGGCGGGACTCCAGATCAGCCCCAGCATTTT
CSVGGTPDQPQHF
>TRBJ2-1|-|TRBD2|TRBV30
TGTGCCTGGAGTGAGACTAGCGGGAAGCAGTTCTTC
CAWSETSGKQFF
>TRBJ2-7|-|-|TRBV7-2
TGTGCCAGCAGCTTAGATCCAGGGATCTCCCACGAGCAGTACTTC
CASSLDPGISHEQYF
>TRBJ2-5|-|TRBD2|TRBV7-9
TGTGCCAGCAGCCCAGACCAGGGAGGGGAGGAGACCCAGTACTTC
CASSPDQGGEETQYF
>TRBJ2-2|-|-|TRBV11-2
TGTGCCAGCAGCCCTTCTCCCGCCGGGGAGCTGTTTTTT
CASSPSPAGELFF
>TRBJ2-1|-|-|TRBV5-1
TGCGCCAGCATCCCCCCCCGGGAGATCTCCTACAATGAGCAGTTCTTC
CASIPPREISYNEQFF
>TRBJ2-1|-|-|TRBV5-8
TGTGCCAGCAGCTTTACCGGGACAGAGCAGTTCTTC
CASSFTGTEQFF
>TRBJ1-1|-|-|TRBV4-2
TGTGCCAGCAGCCAGGGAGAGGGGGGGTGGACTGAAGCTTTCTTT
CASSQGEGGWTEAFF
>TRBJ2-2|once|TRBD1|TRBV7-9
TGTGCCAGCAGCCTCGTGCAGGGGGCGACCGGGGAGCTGTTTTTT
CASSLVQGATGELFF
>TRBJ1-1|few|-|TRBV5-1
TGCGCCAGCAGCTTGGCGAGTAGGTTTGTTAGGGGCAGGGACACTGAAGCTTTCTTT
CASSLASRFVRGRDTEAFF
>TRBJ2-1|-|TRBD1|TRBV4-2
TGTGCCAGCAGCCTGCCGGGACAGGGGCGGGCTGAGCAGTTCTTC
CASSLPGQGRAEQFF
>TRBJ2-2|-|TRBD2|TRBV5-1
TGCGCCAGCAGCTCGACTAGCGGGTCGAACACCGGGGAGCTGTTTTTT
CASSSTSGSNTGELFF
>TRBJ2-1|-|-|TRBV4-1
TGCGCCAGCAGCCAAGCATCCGAGCAGTTCTTC
CASSQASEQFF
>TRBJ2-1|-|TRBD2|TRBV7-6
TGTGCCAGCAGCCCACAGACCGGGACTAGCGGGAAAGGACTCCGTCGGTCGCAGTTCTTC
CASSPQTGTSGKGLRRSQFF
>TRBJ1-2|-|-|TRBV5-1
TGCGCCAGCAGCTCCCGGGACACCCTCGGCTACACCTTC
CASSSRDTLGYTF
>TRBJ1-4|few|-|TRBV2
TGTGCCAGCAGGCAGGGGTTGGGGGAACTGTTTTTT
CASRQGLGELFF
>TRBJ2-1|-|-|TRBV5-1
TGCGCCAGCCTACGACGCCCGGGACTGGACAATGAGCAGTTCTTC
CASLRRPGLDNEQFF